The next 20 T cell receptor beta chains were all read from a single sample in a study of T cell repertoires in cytomegalovirus infection. TCRdb passed the reads through MiXCR, listing each CDR3 protein once. This sample has fewer than 1,000,000 distinct CDR3 sequences, with roughly a third found just once. Which antigens these TCRs recognize remains unknown. The sequences come from cultured CD8+ T cells from PBMCs, collected from culture after CMV antigen stimulation. These receptors all come from a human donor in good health (CMV status not recorded). Some clones in this sample may be carry-over from other donors' samples.

The chain uses TRBV29-1 and TRBJ1-1, with D possibly matching TRBD1 (6 bases). The germline V gene has CDR1 SQVTM and CDR2 ANQGSEA. CDR3 length: 13 residues. V was pared by 6 bases and J by 3 bases, with 14 bases between. This chain's CDR3 is CSVQGLRDTEAFF. The CDR3 DNA sequence: TGCAGCGTACAGGGTCTGCGGGACACTGAAGCTTTCTTT.

This clonotype was found a few times. The gene calls are TRBV6-5 and TRBJ2-2; weak D call: TRBD2 (6 bases). V gave up 0 bases and J gave up 6 bases, with 14 bases separating them. The germline V gene encodes CDR1 MNHEY and CDR2 SVGAGI. The CDR3 covers 16 residues. The chain's CDR3 is CASSYSTGTGPGELFF. The CDR3 nucleotides are TGTGCCAGCAGTTACTCTACCGGGACTGGCCCCGGGGAGCTGTTTTTT.

This clonotype was seen at least ten times. The chain employs TRBV7-2 and TRBJ1-3; maybe TRBD1 (5 bases). The germline V and J ends were trimmed by 2 bases and 0 bases, with 11 bases remaining between them. CDR3 length: 16 amino acids. In germline, CDR1 is SGHTA, CDR2 FQGNSA. The CDR3 DNA sequence: TGTGCCAGCAGCTTAAGGGGACGGGGCTCTGGAAACACCATATATTTT. As protein: CASSLRGRGSGNTIYF.

The chain recombines TRBV7-4 with TRBJ1-5; 7 bases fit TRBD1. This CDR3 is built from 16 residues. V lost 3 bases to trimming and J lost 4 bases; unmatched junction nucleotides: 9. CDR1 is SGHVT and CDR2 is SQSDAQ in the germline V gene. For the CDR3, the DNA is TGTGCCAGCAGCTTGGATGAGGGGGCGCGTAATCAGCCCCAGCATTTT. Translating it yields CASSLDEGARNQPQHF.

This clonotype turned up a few times. CDR3: CATSSNPGQGVSEAFF. Here the CDR3 DNA reads TGTGCCACCAGCAGTAACCCGGGACAGGGGGTCTCTGAAGCTTTCTTT. This chain uses TRBV15 with TRBJ1-1, with TRBD1 identical over 11 bases. V lost 3 bases to trimming and J lost 6 bases; unmatched junction nucleotides: 9. The length of the CDR3 is 16 residues. Germline CDR1 reads LNHNV; CDR2 reads YYDKDF (reference sequence).

The chain uses TRBV4-1 and TRBJ2-7; D may be TRBD1 (5 bases). Per the germline V gene, CDR1 is MGHRA and CDR2 is YSYEKL. There are 13 residues in the CDR3. V shed 1 base and J shed 4 bases, with 8 bases lying between them. CDR3 coding DNA: TGCGCCAGCAGCCAAGTAGGGGCGTACGAGCAGTACTTC. This gives the protein CASSQVGAYEQYF.

Comment on this clonotype: This sequence may be a read error, since a much larger clone differs from it by one base. This CDR3 reads CASSEGPPDDYTF. The CDR3 region has the DNA TGTGCCAGCAGTGAGGGCCCGCCGGATGACTACACCTTC. The gene calls are TRBV6-1 and TRBJ1-2; D is undetermined. CDR1 and CDR2 from the germline V gene are MNHNS and SASEGT. V lost 3 bases and J lost 10, with 15 bases in between. The CDR3 spans 13 residues.

This clonotype was seen only a few times. This chain joins TRBV27 and TRBJ1-5; D is unresolved. CDR3 size: 13 residues. Germline assignment: CDR1 MNHEY and CDR2 SMNVEV (reference sequence). Trimming took 7 bases from V and 0 from J, leaving 7 bases between them. DNA for the CDR3: TGTGCCAGCATCGTTTATAGCAATCAGCCCCAGCATTTT. Its translation is CASIVYSNQPQHF.

The sample holds a few counts of this clonotype. The J gene is TRBJ2-7, the V gene TRBV23-1; weak D call: TRBD1 (6 bases). TRBV23-1 is filed as an ORF, its function uncertain. The CDR3 contains 14 residues. Trimming cost V 6 bases and J 2 bases, with 14 bases left between them. CDR3 protein: CASRGHPRAYEQYV. CDR3 DNA sequence: TGCGCCAGCAGGGGACATCCTAGGGCCTACGAGCAGTACGTC.

The genes are TRBV3-1 and TRBJ2-7; tentatively, D is TRBD2 (7 bases). The ends were cut back, 2 bases at V and 1 base at J, with 27 bases in the middle. CDR3 length: 20 residues. The V gene's germline CDR1 is LGHDT and CDR2 YNNKEL (reference sequence). The CDR3 is CASSQPNGGLGPTPSYEQYF. The CDR3 bases are TGTGCCAGCAGCCAACCTAACGGGGGGCTAGGACCAACCCCATCCTACGAGCAGTACTTC.

This clonotype was counted only a few times. The chain combines TRBV7-9 with TRBJ2-1; 7 positions agree with TRBD1. Trimming took 2 bases from V and 7 from J; bases not matched to a gene: 11. The CDR3 consists of 16 residues. Germline lookup yields CDR1 SEHNR and CDR2 FQNEAQ (reference sequence). The CDR3 DNA follows: TGTGCCAGCAGCTTAAAGGGACAGAACCCAACAAATGAGCAGTTCTTC. Its translation is CASSLKGQNPTNEQFF.

This clonotype was seen a few times. J is TRBJ1-3 and V is TRBV28; TRBD1 aligns across 7 bases. CDR1 is MDHEN and CDR2 is SYDVKM in the germline V gene. The CDR3 totals 14 residues. After removal of 7 bases from V and 8 bases from J, the junction contained 11 bases not matched to a gene. CDR3 nucleotides: TGTGCCAGCACCCCCGGGACAGATGAGGACACCATATATTTT. As protein: CASTPGTDEDTIYF.

Many counts were recorded for this clonotype. The chain couples TRBV7-6 to TRBJ1-5, with D perhaps TRBD1 (6 bases). Germline V gene sequence: CDR1 SGHVS, CDR2 FNYEAQ. The CDR3 runs to 15 residues. V gave up 3 bases and J gave up 7 bases, with 16 bases separating them. This CDR3 is CASSLWPGGRQPQHF. The CDR3 coding sequence is TGTGCCAGCAGCTTGTGGCCCGGGGGGCGCCAGCCCCAGCATTTT.

The sample holds many counts of this clonotype. The V call is TRBV6-2 or TRBV6-3, the J call TRBJ1-1; 11 nucleotides align to TRBD1. Germline values: CDR1 MNHEY, CDR2 SVGEGT. The CDR3 runs 16 residues. The V gene end was trimmed by 4 bases and the J gene end by 4 bases; junction bases not matched to a gene: 8. The CDR3 coding sequence is TGTGCCAGCAGTTGGACAGGGGGCGCTTCTCCCACTGAAGCTTTCTTT. It codes for CASSWTGGASPTEAFF.

The table lists this clonotype with a few counts. The chain joins TRBV6-1 to TRBJ1-2, with a weak D call TRBD1 (5 bases). The CDR3 extends over 14 amino acids. The V gene's germline CDR1 is MNHNS and CDR2 SASEGT. Trimming took off 5 bases at V and 8 bases at J, with 18 bases between the two ends. CDR3 amino acids: CASSPRDGRYGYTF. The DNA for the CDR3 is TGTGCCAGCAGTCCAAGGGACGGCCGGTACGGCTACACCTTC.

This clonotype was picked up a small number of times. V and J are TRBV7-4 and TRBJ2-5, with D unresolved. Trimming pared 0 bases from V and 1 base from J, leaving 12 bases between. This CDR3 contains 16 residues. Germline lookup yields CDR1 SGHVT and CDR2 SQSDAQ. The CDR3 coding sequence is TGTGCCAGCAGCTTAGCGTTTCGGGCAGTCCAAGAGACCCAGTACTTC. Translating it yields CASSLAFRAVQETQYF. The full variable domain, completed using reference TRBV7-4 and TRBJ2-5, is GAGVSQSPRYKVAKRGRDVALRCDSISGHVTLYWYRQTLGQGSEVLTYSQSDAQRDKSGRPSGRFSAERPERSVSTLKIQRTEQGDSAVYLCASSLAFRAVQETQYFGPGTRLLVL.

This clonotype was observed many times. This chain joins TRBV7-6 and TRBJ2-1; the match to TRBD2 covers 11 bases. The CDR3 spans 15 residues. CDR1 and CDR2 (germline): SGHVS, FNYEAQ. Germline trimming cut 1 base from V and 8 bases from J; bases unmatched to any gene: 4. CDR3 in amino acids: CASSLGTSGWDEQFF. In DNA, the CDR3 is TGTGCCAGCAGCTTAGGGACTAGCGGGTGGGATGAGCAGTTCTTC.

The chain joins TRBV2 to TRBJ2-1, with D maybe TRBD1 (6 bases). The CDR3 is 18 residues long. Germline-derived CDR1 and CDR2 are SNHLY and FYNNEI. V was trimmed by 1 base and J by 3 bases, leaving 19 bases between them. DNA for the CDR3: TGTGCCAGCAGTGAAGTCGGGACCCGGGACAAAGACTACAATGAGCAGTTCTTC. This encodes CASSEVGTRDKDYNEQFF. The entire variable domain, with the rest obtained from reference TRBV2 and TRBJ2-1, is as follows: EPEVTQTPSHQVTQMGQEVILRCVPISNHLYFYWYRQILGQKVEFLVSFYNNEISEKSEIFDDQFSVERPDGSNFTLKIRSTKLEDSAMYFCASSEVGTRDKDYNEQFFGPGTRLTVL.

Comment on this clonotype: A read error may produce the germline difference seen at one junction end. V gene TRBV6-6 combines with J gene TRBJ1-5; no reliable D call. Germline V gene lookup returns CDR1 MNHNY and CDR2 SVGAGI (reference sequence). CDR3 length: 13 amino acids. The CDR3 protein is CVSTGGSNQPQHF. In DNA, the CDR3 is TGTGTCAGCACCGGAGGTAGCAATCAGCCCCAGCATTTT.

This clonotype was counted only a few times. The J gene is TRBJ1-5, the V gene TRBV12-3 or TRBV12-4; D ambiguous. The V and J ends lost 10 bases and 6 bases respectively, with 16 bases between them. The CDR3 runs 13 residues. The CDR3 DNA sequence: TGTGCCATCACACCTTCATTAGCTCAGCCCCAGCATTTT. Translated: CAITPSLAQPQHF.